Listed below are T cell receptor beta chains from one sample, sequenced in a study of a mutant IDH1 vaccine in newly diagnosed glioma. Their antigens remain unidentified. The data were produced by immunoSEQ multiplex PCR, yet TCRdb's version contains in-frame clones alone and is incomplete. The sample shows tens of thousands of clones, around 90% of them seen only once. The sample was PBMCs, taken from a glioma patient whose treatment included an IDH1 peptide vaccine. The receptors were gathered from a man aged 45-60 years with glioma. Each CDR3 is given with its conserved first and last residue. D genes are given only for firm matches.

d_gene,j_gene,v_gene,CDR3aa
TRBD2,TRBJ2-1,TRBV7-9,CASSQGLAGSDEQFF
NA,TRBJ1-2,TRBV5-4,CASSPSGGGYTF
NA,TRBJ2-2,TRBV4-3,CASSQVGAREASFKNGELFF
NA,TRBJ1-1,TRBV5-1,CASSLSWDRAFF
NA,TRBJ1-4,TRBV9,CASSVEGGRGNEKLFF
NA,TRBJ1-6,TRBV6-4,CASSERAAGSPLHF
NA,TRBJ2-3,TRBV7-2,CASSSGAHPREYF
NA,TRBJ1-2,TRBV4-3,CASSQDRGGPLRGYTF
TRBD2,TRBJ2-1,TRBV4-3,CASSQGLSGESYNEQFF
NA,TRBJ1-4,TRBV2,CASSRGRLIATNEKLFF
NA,TRBJ2-7,TRBV7-8,CASSLGSSGVLYEQYF
TRBD1,TRBJ2-7,TRBV5-1,CASSSGQGALSYEQYF
NA,TRBJ2-7,TRBV4-3,CASSQGRSYEQYF
NA,TRBJ1-5,TRBV28,CATRGEGWSNQPQHF
TRBD1,TRBJ1-2,TRBV4-3,CASSPTSTGFAYGYTF